A single sample gave rise to the 23 T cell receptor beta chains below, sequenced in a study of cytomegalovirus exposure and HLA in healthy donors. The PCR contained 60 Vbeta and 13 Jbeta primers. Profiled with immunoSEQ multiplex PCR; TCRdb holds only in-frame clones, not every one. Of more than 95,000 clones detected, about three quarters appear once; the ten largest clones hold around 3.6%. Sequencing input: PBMCs. These receptors were collected from a man aged 25-40 years in good health and CMV-seronegative.

V usage is TRBV4-3 and J usage is TRBJ2-6; 9 bases are shared with TRBD1. This CDR3 spans 19 amino acids. J gave up 0 bases and V 2 bases, and 8 bases lay outside the gene matches. From germline, CDR1 is LGHNA and CDR2 YSLEER. The CDR3 reads CASSQISGQGHSGANVLTF. In DNA form, the CDR3 reads TGCGCCAGCAGCCAAATTTCGGGACAGGGTCACTCTGGGGCCAACGTCCTGACTTTC.

The V gene is TRBV28, the J gene TRBJ2-7, with 8 bases aligning to TRBD2. Germline V gene lookup returns CDR1 MDHEN and CDR2 SYDVKM. This CDR3 has 14 amino acids. V was clipped by 5 bases and J by 2 bases; unmatched bases: 5. CDR3 in amino acids: CASSPLGGAYEQYF. The CDR3 nucleotides are TGTGCCAGCAGTCCCCTCGGGGGGGCCTACGAGCAGTACTTC.

The chain recombines TRBV13 with TRBJ1-6, with TRBD1 matching 9 bases. Germline V gives CDR1 PRHDT, CDR2 FYEKMQ (reference sequence). V lost 1 base, J lost 7 bases, and 2 bases stayed unmatched. The CDR3 has 15 residues. CDR3 in DNA: TGTGCCAGCAGCTTAGTCGGACAGGGGAATTCACCCCTCCACTTT. Protein: CASSLVGQGNSPLHF.

The chain carries TRBV23-1 and TRBJ1-2; maybe TRBD1 (6 bases). TRBV23-1 is classed as an ORF, of uncertain function. This CDR3 contains 15 residues. V lost 6 bases, J lost 2 bases, and 16 bases lay in between. The CDR3 bases are TGCGCCAGCAGCCGAAGGGGGTTAAGGAACTATGGCTACACCTTC. Translating it yields CASSRRGLRNYGYTF.

The chain carries TRBV28 and TRBJ2-6; TRBD1 aligns across 7 bases. Trimming took 3 bases from V and 3 from J; bases not matched to a gene: 5. The CDR3 is 16 amino acids. Per germline, CDR1 MDHEN and CDR2 SYDVKM. The CDR3 reads CASSFQTGRGANVLTF. The CDR3 DNA follows: TGTGCCAGCAGTTTCCAGACAGGGCGTGGGGCCAACGTCCTGACTTTC. The whole variable domain, filled in from reference TRBV28 and TRBJ2-6, reads DVKVTQSSRYLVKRTGEKVFLECVQDMDHENMFWYRQDPGLGLRLIYFSYDVKMKEKGDIPEGYSVSREKKERFSLILESASTNQTSMYLCASSFQTGRGANVLTFGAGSRLTVL.

This clone was seen a few times. The V gene is TRBV4-3, the J gene TRBJ2-4; 7 nucleotides line up with TRBD1. Per the germline V gene, CDR1 is LGHNA and CDR2 is YSLEER. V was pared by 3 bases and J by 3 bases, with 17 bases of the junction left unmatched. CDR3 size: 19 residues. In DNA, the CDR3 is TGCGCCAGCAGCCATCCGGGGACAGTACCCTCTTTTGGCAAAAACATTCAGTACTTC. Amino acids: CASSHPGTVPSFGKNIQYF.

The CDR3 bases are TGCGCCAGCAGCCAAGAGGGACAGCTAGCCGGGGAGCTGTTTTTT. The encoded protein is CASSQEGQLAGELFF. The chain carries TRBV4-3 and TRBJ2-2, with 7 bases aligning to TRBD1. The CDR3 spans 15 residues. Trimming removed 0 bases from V and 6 bases from J; junction bases left unmatched: 4. The germline gives CDR1 LGHNA, CDR2 YSLEER.

The chain couples TRBV6-1 to TRBJ2-2; weak D call: TRBD1 (5 bases). Germline loops: CDR1 MNHNS, CDR2 SASEGT. CDR3 size: 15 residues. The CDR3 DNA follows: TGTGTCTATCCTTGGGGCGCAGGGCCCACCGGGGAGCTGTTTTTT. Translated: CVYPWGAGPTGELFF.

This chain connects TRBV25-1 to TRBJ2-3; TRBD2 is a possible D gene (6 bases). V lost 8 bases, J lost 6 bases, and 12 bases lay in between. There are 12 residues in the CDR3. Germline values: CDR1 MGHDK, CDR2 SYGVNS. DNA of the CDR3: TGTGCCAGCCTGACTAGTTCCGATACGCAGTATTTT. Translated, it gives CASLTSSDTQYF. Supplemented by reference TRBV25-1 and TRBJ2-3, the full variable domain reads EADIYQTPRYLVIGTGKKITLECSQTMGHDKMYWYQQDPGMELHLIHYSYGVNSTEKGDLSSESTVSRIRTEHFPLTLESARPSHTSQYLCASLTSSDTQYFGPGTRLTVL.

This clone was seen a handful of times. The chain combines TRBV10-1 with TRBJ1-5; 7 positions agree with TRBD1. V lost 6 bases to trimming and J lost 2 bases; unmatched junction nucleotides: 13. This CDR3 region has 17 residues. The germline V gene encodes CDR1 WNHNN and CDR2 SYGVQD (reference sequence). CDR3 DNA: TGCGCCAGCAGCATTAGGGGGCGCGCCATCCGCAATCAGCCCCAGCATTTT. Translated: CASSIRGRAIRNQPQHF.

This clone appeared a single time. DNA of the CDR3: TGTGCCAGCAGCTTAACAGCAGGTGCAAACACCGGGGAGCTGTTTTTT. Translated: CASSLTAGANTGELFF. V usage is TRBV11-2 and J usage is TRBJ2-2; D gene ambiguous. This CDR3 contains 16 residues. Germline CDR1 reads SGHAT; CDR2 reads FQNNGV. Trimming took 2 bases from V and 2 from J, leaving 12 bases between them. Drawing the rest from reference TRBV11-2 and TRBJ2-2, the complete variable domain is EAGVAQSPRYKIIEKRQSVAFWCNPISGHATLYWYQQILGQGPKLLIQFQNNGVVDDSQLPKDRFSAERLKGVDSTLKIQPAKLEDSAVYLCASSLTAGANTGELFFGEGSRLTVL.

This chain joins TRBV16 and TRBJ2-1, with TRBD1 matching over 7 bases. The trim removed 4 bases at V and 9 bases at J, leaving 9 bases unmatched. The CDR3 is 14 amino acids. Germline lookup yields CDR1 KGHSY and CDR2 FQNENV. CDR3 DNA: TGTGCCAGCAGCCCCGACAGGGAATGGGGTGAGCAGTTCTTC. Protein product: CASSPDREWGEQFF.

This clone appeared once. CDR3 nucleotide sequence: TGCGCCAGCAGCTTCCCGACAGGTCGGGGGGTACAAGAGACCCAGTACTTC. Its translation: CASSFPTGRGVQETQYF. V and J are TRBV5-1 and TRBJ2-5, with TRBD2 as a possible D gene (7 bases). The CDR3 runs to 17 residues. Trimming removed 2 bases from V and 2 bases from J, with 19 bases in between. Germline assignment: CDR1 SGHRS and CDR2 YFSETQ.

The chain joins TRBV7-2 to TRBJ2-7; 9 nucleotides agree with TRBD2. Germline-derived CDR1 and CDR2 are SGHTA and FQGNSA. J was trimmed by 3 bases and V by 0 bases; bases with no gene match: 6. The CDR3 has 16 amino acids. CDR3 in DNA: TGTGCCAGCAGCTTAGCGTCTAGCGGGAAAAACTACGAGCAGTACTTC. The encoded protein is CASSLASSGKNYEQYF.

This clone has only one observation. This chain uses TRBV10-2 with TRBJ2-1, with a possible D match to TRBD1 (6 bases). V was trimmed by 3 bases and J by 3 bases, leaving 9 bases between them. The CDR3 covers 14 residues. CDR1 is WSHSY, CDR2 SAAADI, per germline. CDR3 coding DNA: TGCGCCAGCAGTGAAGGGGGTGGCTACAATGAGCAGTTCTTC. Translating it yields CASSEGGGYNEQFF.

This chain uses TRBV9 with TRBJ2-2; 9 bases line up with TRBD1. Trimming at V came to 3 bases and at J to 3 bases, leaving 6 bases not matched to a gene. Germline V gene sequence: CDR1 SGDLS, CDR2 YYNGEE. The CDR3 extends over 16 amino acids. The CDR3 spells CASSAWGQGYTGELFF. CDR3 nucleotides: TGTGCCAGCAGCGCCTGGGGACAGGGATACACCGGGGAGCTGTTTTTT.

The chain employs TRBV27 and TRBJ2-6; 10 positions match TRBD1. CDR1 and CDR2 from the germline V gene are MNHEY and SMNVEV (reference sequence). Trimming cost V 2 bases and J 0 bases; bases outside gene matches: 7. This CDR3 is built from 19 residues. CDR3 in DNA: TGTGCCAGCAGTTTACCGCGGACAGGGGGGAACTCTGGGGCCAACGTCCTGACTTTC. Protein product: CASSLPRTGGNSGANVLTF.

The chain has TRBV5-4 and TRBJ2-7; 12 bases fit TRBD2. CDR1 SGHNT and CDR2 YYREEE come from the germline V gene (reference sequence). The CDR3 consists of 17 residues. V shed 4 bases and J 5 bases; nucleotides not matched to a gene: 13. The CDR3 loop reads CASSGGPLAGGLNEQYF. The DNA for the CDR3 is TGTGCCAGCAGCGGGGGACCCCTAGCGGGGGGGCTAAACGAGCAGTACTTC.

The rearrangement uses TRBV5-1 and TRBJ1-3; 10 bases map to TRBD1. V shed 0 bases, J shed 4 bases, and the junction held 7 bases outside the gene matches. Germline V gives CDR1 SGHRS, CDR2 YFSETQ. The CDR3 is made up of 17 amino acids. The CDR3 here is CASSLGPGQGTGNTIYF. The CDR3 nucleotides read TGCGCCAGCAGCTTGGGCCCGGGACAGGGGACAGGAAACACCATATATTTT.

V and J are TRBV5-1 and TRBJ2-5, with 14 nucleotides matching TRBD2. CDR3 length equals 16 residues. V dropped 4 bases and J dropped 4; count of bases not matched to a gene: 6. Germline V CDR1 and CDR2: SGHRS, YFSETQ. As DNA, the CDR3 is TGCGCCAGCAGCAGGGGACTAGCGGGAGTAGGAGAGACCCAGTACTTC. Translation: CASSRGLAGVGETQYF.

V is TRBV10-3 and J is TRBJ2-5, with D perhaps TRBD2 (6 bases). Germline-derived CDR1 and CDR2 are ENHRY and SYGVKD. The CDR3 has 15 residues. V lost 2 bases to trimming and J lost 5 bases, with 15 bases between them. The CDR3 here is CAISENSGGLETQYF. For the CDR3, the DNA is TGTGCCATCAGTGAGAATTCCGGGGGTTTGGAGACCCAGTACTTC.

The rearrangement links TRBV9 to TRBJ2-7, with D possibly TRBD2 on 6 matching bases. Trimming removed 2 bases from V and 5 bases from J, with 11 bases in between. The germline V gene encodes CDR1 SGDLS and CDR2 YYNGEE. The CDR3 runs 13 residues. Here the CDR3 reads CASSVWGEDEQYF. In DNA, the CDR3 is TGTGCCAGCAGCGTTTGGGGGGAGGACGAGCAGTACTTC.

V usage is TRBV10-1 and J usage is TRBJ1-1; D is uncertain. V was pared by 4 bases and J by 4 bases, with 10 bases between. The CDR3 length is 13 residues. Germline-derived CDR1 and CDR2 are WNHNN and SYGVQD (reference sequence). CDR3 in DNA: TGCGCCAGCAGTGCCGGGTTAATCACTGAAGCTTTCTTT. Its protein is CASSAGLITEAFF.